This TCR beta chain stems from a study of blood T cells in healthy people across ages. Each donor had ten milliliters of peripheral blood drawn. In germline, CDR1 is SGHVS, CDR2 FQNEAQ. V lost 5 bases and J lost 2, with 13 bases in between. The CDR3 runs to 14 residues. The second PCR ran about 6 to 12 cycles with a sample-barcoded 5' primer and J-beta primers. MiXCR was run by TCRdb on the 5' RACE reads, yielding one entry per CDR3 protein. Here the sample spans roughly 900,000 distinct CDR3 sequences, more than 25% being singletons. General observations from the study: Versus aged donors, long-lived donors had higher diversity and more naive CD4+ cells.

This clonotype was counted between two and nine times. What it binds is unknown. What was sequenced was blood. The origin of this receptor is an elderly woman in good health. This sequence joins TRBV7-8 and TRBJ2-7; D gene unclear. CDR3 sequence reads: CASSRNEITYEQYF. CDR3 sequence (DNA): TGTGCCAGCAGCCGAAATGAGATCACCTACGAGCAGTACTTC.